This TCR beta chain is drawn from a study of OX40 agonist ivuxolimab in advanced cancers. Across the study: Patients in the trial were receiving intravenous ivuxolimab every 2 weeks, at doses of 0.01 to 10 mg/kg. Of the patients, three showed partial responses, one with hepatocellular carcinoma and two with cutaneous melanoma.

Generated by immunoSEQ multiplex PCR, the TCRdb table keeps only in-frame clones and is missing some. Here the sample spans 80,000 to 100,000 clones, 80% to 90% being singletons. Notes on the study in general: More expanded clones were found, on average, in CD8+ than in CD4+ T cells.

The CDR3 runs 14 residues. From germline, CDR1 is SGHAT and CDR2 FQDESV (reference sequence). Trimming shortened V by 5 bases and J by 0 bases, and 8 bases separated the two germline ends. Drawing of blood for sampling happened at baseline, at cycle 4 day 1, and at cycle 7 day 1. This clone was seen a single time. Antigen specificity is unknown. The V call is TRBV11-1, the J call TRBJ2-4; no firm D call. This TCR came from an adult with an advanced solid tumor such as melanoma, head and neck, liver or kidney cancer. The sample consisted of CD4+ or CD8+ T cells sorted from blood, taken in a trial of the OX40 agonist ivuxolimab. CDR3 nucleotides: TGTGCCAGCAGCCCTCGGACAGCCAAAAACATTCAGTACTTC. As protein: CASSPRTAKNIQYF.